A single sample is the source of the 3 T cell receptor beta chains below, sequenced in a study of T-cell reconstitution after alpha-beta-depleted transplantation in children. Unique molecular identifiers were built into the TCRbeta library. TCRdb re-analysed the PCR reads in MiXCR, keeping a single row per CDR3 protein. The sample contains approximately 47,000 distinct CDR3 sequences, under 60% of which appear only once. The sample was peripheral blood, taken before TCRalphabeta/CD19-depleted stem cell transplant. The source of these receptors is a boy in the first two years of life with SCID, due to receive a stem cell transplant.

J is TRBJ2-5 and V is TRBV20-1; D not resolved. Germline-derived CDR1 and CDR2 are DFQATT and SNEGSKA (reference sequence). The CDR3 totals 12 residues. Trimming took off 4 bases at V and 0 bases at J, with 6 bases between the two ends. Written as DNA, the CDR3 is TGCAGTGCTACCCTGTACCAAGAGACCCAGTACTTC. Its translation is CSATLYQETQYF.

With regard to this clonotype: Mismatch with germline at one junction end may stem from a read error. The V call is TRBV7-9, the J call TRBJ2-3; D not resolved. Looked up from germline, CDR1 is SEHNR and CDR2 is FQNEAQ (reference sequence). CDR3 length: 13 amino acids. This chain's CDR3 is CASSLVRTDTQYF. The DNA for the CDR3 is TGTGCCAGCAGTTTAGTACGCACAGATACGCAGTATTTT.

The gene calls are TRBV5-1 and TRBJ2-1; unclear D gene. V lost 4 bases and J lost 0, with 14 bases in between. Germline V gene lookup returns CDR1 SGHRS and CDR2 YFSETQ. CDR3 length equals 16 residues. CDR3 bases: TGCGCCAGCAGCATTAAGGACGGTAGCTCCTACAATGAGCAGTTCTTC. Translation: CASSIKDGSSYNEQFF.